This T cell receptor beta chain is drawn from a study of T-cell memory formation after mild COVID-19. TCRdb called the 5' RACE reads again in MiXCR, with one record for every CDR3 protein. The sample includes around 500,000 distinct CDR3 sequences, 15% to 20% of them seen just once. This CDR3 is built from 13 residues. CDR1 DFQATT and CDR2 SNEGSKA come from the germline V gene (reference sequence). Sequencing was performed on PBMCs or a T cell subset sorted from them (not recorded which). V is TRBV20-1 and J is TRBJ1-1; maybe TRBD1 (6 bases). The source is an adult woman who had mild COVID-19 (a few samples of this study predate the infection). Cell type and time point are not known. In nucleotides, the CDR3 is TGCAGGGTGGACAGTCCACAGAACACTGAAGCTTTCTTT. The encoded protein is CRVDSPQNTEAFF.